The 3 T cell receptor beta chains in this list originate from one sample, sequenced in a study of T cells in tuberculosis. Cells were sorted from thawed PBMC rested overnight and stained with GMM-loaded CD1B tetramer, viability dye and anti-CD3. C32 glucose monomycolate from Rhodococcus equi was loaded onto the CD1B tetramers. The assay was immunoSEQ multiplex PCR, and TCRdb's table has in-frame clones only and misses some. Found here are roughly 60,000 clones, approximately 80% of them singletons; the top ten hold 9.5% to 15%. The specimen sequenced was CD1b-GMM tetramer-negative cells sorted from PBMCs. These receptors all come from an adult woman with latent tuberculosis.

This clone was counted only a few times. The J gene is TRBJ1-1, the V gene TRBV6-1; D is unclear. In germline, CDR1 is MNHNS, CDR2 SASEGT. Trimming left V 6 bases short and J 0 bases short, with 14 bases between. This CDR3 region has 15 residues. The CDR3 nucleotides are TGTGCCAGCAGGGGCAGAGCAGGAATGAACACTGAAGCTTTCTTT. The encoded protein is CASRGRAGMNTEAFF.

The chain is built from TRBV4-1 and TRBJ2-6; 8 positions agree with TRBD2. V shed 0 bases and J 7 bases; nucleotides not matched to a gene: 2. The CDR3 runs to 15 residues. From germline, CDR1 is MGHRA and CDR2 YSYEKL. CDR3 sequence: CASSQDSGTANVLTF. CDR3 sequence (DNA): TGCGCCAGCAGCCAAGATAGCGGGACTGCCAACGTCCTGACTTTC.

J is TRBJ2-1 and V is TRBV4-2; 7 bases fit TRBD1. The CDR3 length is 13 residues. J was trimmed by 8 bases and V by 4 bases; bases with no gene match: 5. Germline V gene data show CDR1 as LGHNA and CDR2 as YNFKEQ. CDR3 residues: CASSRQTGHEQFF. In nucleotides, the CDR3 is TGTGCCAGCAGCCGACAGACAGGGCATGAGCAGTTCTTC.